This passage covers 5 T cell receptor beta chains from one sample sequenced in a study of identical twins. TCRdb fed the 5' RACE reads into MiXCR, producing one record per CDR3 protein. The sample lists 300,000 to 350,000 distinct CDR3 sequences, roughly 12% occurring once. This same sample was also taken into another study, of yellow fever vaccine responses in identical twins.

The sequenced material came from CD8+ T cells sorted from blood. These TCRs come from a woman between 18 and 30 years old in good health.

This clonotype has only a few counts. The junction departs from the called germline gene at one end, perhaps through a read error. The rearrangement uses TRBV6-9 and TRBJ2-1; 11 positions agree with TRBD2. The CDR3 has 18 amino acids. Germline lookup yields CDR1 MNHGY and CDR2 SVAAGI. The CDR3 sequence is CASSYSNIAGGPYNEQFF. In nucleotides, the CDR3 is TGTGCCAGCAGTTATTCCAATATAGCGGGAGGGCCCTATAATGAGCAGTTCTTC.

A few counts support this clonotype. The chain couples TRBV20-1 to TRBJ2-5; possible D gene TRBD2, 5 bases. The CDR3 sequence is 15 residues long. Germline V lookup: CDR1 DFQATT, CDR2 SNEGSKA (reference sequence). V was cut by 1 base and J by 1 base, with 13 bases left in between. The CDR3 bases are TGCAGTGCTAGAGGGGGTTTTGAGGGCCAAGAGACCCAGTACTTC. Protein: CSARGGFEGQETQYF.

The sample holds a few counts of this clonotype. This chain's CDR3 is CASSPWTGGFATEAFF. The CDR3 DNA is TGTGCCAGCAGTCCATGGACAGGGGGCTTTGCCACTGAAGCTTTCTTT. V gene TRBV28 combines with J gene TRBJ1-1; 11 bases fit TRBD1. The V and J ends lost 5 bases and 4 bases, in that order; junction bases with no gene match: 9. Germline V gene sequence: CDR1 MDHEN, CDR2 SYDVKM. The CDR3 loop spans 16 amino acids.

The chain recombines TRBV2 with TRBJ2-1; 10 bases align to TRBD2. The CDR3 runs to 15 residues. The trim removed 6 bases at V and 5 bases at J, leaving 7 bases unmatched. The germline CDR1 and CDR2 sequences are SNHLY and FYNNEI. This CDR3 is CASSEWLAGDNEQFF. CDR3 nucleotide sequence: TGTGCCAGCAGCGAATGGCTAGCGGGAGACAATGAGCAGTTCTTC.

This clonotype was seen only a few times. The chain combines TRBV9 with TRBJ2-5; 7 positions agree with TRBD1. The CDR3 spans 13 residues. Germline V gives CDR1 SGDLS, CDR2 YYNGEE. The ends lost 4 bases at V and 7 bases at J; junction bases unmatched: 7. The CDR3, as DNA: TGTGCCAGCAGCCTAGACAGGGATGTGACCCAGTACTTC. Translation: CASSLDRDVTQYF.